The clone carrying this T cell receptor (beta chain) was seen only once. Clones were sequenced by immunoSEQ multiplex PCR, and TCRdb holds only the in-frame ones, with some missing. Of some 100,000 clones in the sample, approximately 90% were seen once. This entry belongs to a study of PD-L1 blockade in urothelial cancer. CDR1 is MNHEY and CDR2 is SMNVEV in the germline V gene (reference sequence). With V trimmed by 2 bases and J by 5 bases, 4 bases remained unmatched. This CDR3 is built from 15 residues. The source was PBMCs, collected around atezolizumab (anti-PD-L1) treatment. This sequence was found in a woman of 80 years or more with urothelial cancer. V usage is TRBV27 and J usage is TRBJ2-3; 10 bases fit TRBD2. The CDR3 loop is CASSLLAGAGDTQYF. CDR3 DNA: TGTGCCAGCAGTTTACTAGCGGGAGCTGGAGATACGCAGTATTTT.